These 13 T cell receptor beta chains came from one sample sequenced in a study of shared clonotypes between healthy human individuals. Method: immunoSEQ multiplex PCR; TCRdb's copy keeps in-frame clones and lacks some. Among roughly 1 million clones listed, around 76% were seen once. The sequencing input was memory CD4+ T cells sorted from blood. Subset: CD45RA-negative fraction. These receptors all come from a man in his late teens or twenties in good health.

The V call is TRBV5-1, the J call TRBJ1-2, with D possibly matching TRBD1 (5 bases). Trimming shortened V by 4 bases and J by 4 bases, and 11 bases separated the two germline ends. The length of the CDR3 is 13 residues. The germline V gene encodes CDR1 SGHRS and CDR2 YFSETQ. The CDR3 bases are TGCGCCAGCAGCCCCGACAGTGGCTATGGCTACACCTTC. This encodes CASSPDSGYGYTF.

The chain uses TRBV19 and TRBJ1-3; 7 bases line up with TRBD1. CDR1 and CDR2 (germline): LNHDA, SQIVND (reference sequence). The CDR3 length is 14 residues. V trimming: 3 bases; J trimming: 4 bases; junction bases outside the gene matches: 3. CDR3 protein: CASSIGDRGNTIYF. The CDR3 DNA follows: TGTGCCAGTAGTATCGGGGACAGAGGAAACACCATATATTTT.

Many counts were recorded for this clone. The chain is built from TRBV6-1 and TRBJ2-1; D unclear. Trimming shortened V by 2 bases and J by 7 bases, and 9 bases separated the two germline ends. This CDR3 is built from 13 residues. CDR1 is MNHNS, CDR2 SASEGT, per germline. CDR3 protein: CASSERPRNEQFF. The CDR3 DNA follows: TGTGCCAGCAGTGAACGGCCCCGTAATGAGCAGTTCTTC.

The chain uses TRBV10-1 and TRBJ2-4; D is undetermined. Germline values: CDR1 WNHNN, CDR2 SYGVQD (reference sequence). V was shortened by 0 bases and J by 3 bases, with 6 bases between the two germline ends. There are 14 residues in the CDR3. CDR3 DNA sequence: TGCGCCAGCAGTGAGTCGGGCAGCAAAAACATTCAGTACTTC. Its protein is CASSESGSKNIQYF.

The chain uses TRBV10-3 and TRBJ1-1, with D unresolved. V lost 0 bases and J lost 7, with 6 bases in between. The germline gives CDR1 ENHRY, CDR2 SYGVKD. The CDR3 runs 12 residues. The CDR3 nucleotides are TGTGCCATCAGTGAGTCTGCGGTTGAAGCTTTCTTT. Translating gives CAISESAVEAFF.

The genes are TRBV2 and TRBJ1-5; D remains ambiguous. Germline loops: CDR1 SNHLY, CDR2 FYNNEI. There are 14 residues in the CDR3. Trimming took off 8 bases at V and 3 bases at J, with 14 bases between the two ends. CDR3 residues: CASAANSDNQPQHF. The DNA of the CDR3 is TGTGCCAGCGCGGCAAACAGTGACAATCAGCCCCAGCATTTT.

The J gene is TRBJ2-3, the V gene TRBV29-1, with a possible D match to TRBD2 (6 bases). V was cut by 7 bases and J by 4 bases, with 12 bases left in between. Germline V CDR1 and CDR2: SQVTM, ANQGSEA. CDR3 size: 12 residues. As DNA, the CDR3 is TGCAGCGGGAGGGGTACGGCAGATACGCAGTATTTT. Protein sequence: CSGRGTADTQYF.

The gene calls are TRBV19 and TRBJ1-2; unclear D gene. CDR3 length: 14 residues. Trimming took 3 bases from V and 2 from J, leaving 10 bases between them. Germline V gives CDR1 LNHDA, CDR2 SQIVND (reference sequence). The CDR3 nucleotides are TGTGCCAGTAGTATCGGACGCCCCAACTATGGCTACACCTTC. Translation gives CASSIGRPNYGYTF.

DNA of the CDR3: TGCGCCAGCAGGGAACAGGTGTCCTCCTACGAGCAGTACTTC. Translation gives CASREQVSSYEQYF. The chain couples TRBV5-1 to TRBJ2-7; D is possibly TRBD1 (5 bases). V was clipped by 5 bases and J by 0 bases, with 12 bases between them. Germline loops: CDR1 SGHRS, CDR2 YFSETQ. The CDR3 has 14 amino acids.

The chain is built from TRBV28 and TRBJ1-4, with D perhaps TRBD1 (5 bases). The V gene's germline CDR1 is MDHEN and CDR2 SYDVKM. This CDR3 spans 15 amino acids. V lost 1 base, J lost 8 bases, and 14 bases lay in between. The CDR3, as DNA: TGTGCCAGCAGTTTATTTGGGGAAGGGGCCGAAAAACTGTTTTTT. Amino acids: CASSLFGEGAEKLFF.

In its sample, this clone was seen once. J is TRBJ2-2 and V is TRBV5-1, with D unresolved. The V and J ends lost 7 bases and 1 base respectively, with 8 bases between them. The germline V gene has CDR1 SGHRS and CDR2 YFSETQ. The CDR3 runs 13 residues. This chain's CDR3 is CASLGLNTGELFF. In nucleotides, the CDR3 is TGCGCCAGCCTGGGGTTGAACACCGGGGAGCTGTTTTTT.

In this sample, this clone turned up once. J is TRBJ2-7 and V is TRBV5-4, with no clear D. The CDR3 loop spans 13 amino acids. The germline gives CDR1 SGHNT, CDR2 YYREEE (reference sequence). Trimming took off 4 bases at V and 2 bases at J, with 10 bases between the two ends. CDR3 in DNA: TGTGCCAGCAGCGCTGGGCAAACCTACGAGCAGTACTTC. Translation: CASSAGQTYEQYF.

This clone was observed a few times. The chain uses TRBV7-2 and TRBJ1-2; 7 positions match TRBD1. The germline V gene has CDR1 SGHTA and CDR2 FQGNSA. The CDR3 totals 15 residues. Trimming cost V 3 bases and J 1 base; bases outside gene matches: 5. The CDR3 nucleotides read TGTGCCAGCAGCTTTACCGGGACAGATAACTATGGCTACACCTTC. Its protein product is CASSFTGTDNYGYTF.